The clone carrying this T cell receptor beta chain has more than one count but fewer than ten. The CDR3 loop spans 14 amino acids. Trimming at V came to 5 bases and at J to 5 bases, leaving 5 bases not matched to a gene. Looked up from germline, CDR1 is MNHEY and CDR2 is SMNVEV (reference sequence). These data belong to a study of shared clonotypes between healthy human individuals. Libraries were prepared by immunoSEQ multiplex PCR; TCRdb keeps only in-frame clonotypes and omits some of them. Among about 560,000 clones, around 78% were seen once, and the ten largest hold around 12%. The sequenced sample consisted of PBMCs. This chain connects TRBV27 to TRBJ2-5; 10 bases line up with TRBD1. The TCR originated in a middle-aged woman in good health. Some clones in this sample may be carry-over from other donors' samples. The CDR3 loop reads CASSRTGGWETQYF. The CDR3 DNA follows: TGTGCCAGCAGTAGGACAGGGGGTTGGGAGACCCAGTACTTC.